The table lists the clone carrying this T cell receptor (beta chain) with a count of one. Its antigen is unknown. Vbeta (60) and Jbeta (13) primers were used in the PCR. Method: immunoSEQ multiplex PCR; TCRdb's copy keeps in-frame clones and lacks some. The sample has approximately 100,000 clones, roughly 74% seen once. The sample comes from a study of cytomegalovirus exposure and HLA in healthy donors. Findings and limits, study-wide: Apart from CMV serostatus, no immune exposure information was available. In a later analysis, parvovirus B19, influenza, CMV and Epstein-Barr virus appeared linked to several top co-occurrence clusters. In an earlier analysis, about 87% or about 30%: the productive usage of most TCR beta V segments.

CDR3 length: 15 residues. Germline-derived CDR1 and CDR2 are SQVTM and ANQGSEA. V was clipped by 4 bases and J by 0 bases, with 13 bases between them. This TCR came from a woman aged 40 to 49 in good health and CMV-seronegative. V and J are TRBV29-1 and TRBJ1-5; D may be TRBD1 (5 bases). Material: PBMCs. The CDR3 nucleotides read TGCAGCGTTGCCCTCGGCGGGGGTAGCAATCAGCCCCAGCATTTT. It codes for CSVALGGGSNQPQHF.